These 28 T cell receptor beta chains share one sample of origin, sequenced in a study of cytomegalovirus exposure and HLA in healthy donors (dated by TCRdb to the late 2010s). Library generation was performed with the immunoSEQ multiplex PCR assay. For the multiplex PCR, a mixture combining 60 forward primers for TCR Vbeta segments and 13 reverse primers for TCR Jbeta segments was used. Here the immuneACCESS table is served through TCRdb, limited to in-frame sequences with V and J called. Missing clones are a known gap in these copies; in checked studies unresolved V genes cover under half, and the rest lacks a known reason. For this sample there are roughly 120,000 clones; about 73% appear just once. The top ten hold 4.1% of the sample. The sequenced sample was PBMCs. The receptors were gathered from a woman aged 40 to 50 in good health and CMV-seronegative.

V is TRBV6-5 and J is TRBJ1-3; TRBD1 agrees at 9 bases. Per the germline V gene, CDR1 is MNHEY and CDR2 is SVGAGI. Trimming cost V 9 bases and J 4 bases; bases outside gene matches: 10. The CDR3 extends over 15 amino acids. The CDR3 DNA is TGTGCCAGTTCTGAGGGACAGGGTAGAGGAAACACCATATATTTT. It encodes CASSEGQGRGNTIYF.

V usage is TRBV27 and J usage is TRBJ1-1; no clear D gene. Trimming cost V 3 bases and J 0 bases, with 14 bases left between them. The CDR3 consists of 16 residues. Germline V gene sequence: CDR1 MNHEY, CDR2 SMNVEV (reference sequence). The CDR3 DNA is TGTGCCAGCAGTTTGGGCCGAGGAGGGTTGAACACTGAAGCTTTCTTT. This sequence encodes CASSLGRGGLNTEAFF.

This chain's CDR3 is CASRKDTSYNSPLHF. The CDR3, as DNA: TGTGCCAGCCGGAAAGACACGTCCTATAATTCACCCCTCCACTTT. The chain has TRBV2 and TRBJ1-6; no definite D call. The V end was cut by 8 bases, the J end by 1 base, with 12 bases between. This CDR3 has 15 residues. The germline CDR1 and CDR2 sequences are SNHLY and FYNNEI.

This clone was seen a few times. This chain links TRBV6-6 with TRBJ1-1; D gene ambiguous. With 5 bases removed from V and 6 bases from J, the gap between germline ends came to 13 bases. Germline V gene lookup returns CDR1 MNHNY and CDR2 SVGAGI (reference sequence). There are 13 residues in the CDR3. The CDR3 here is CASSTQEGPEAFF. The CDR3, as DNA: TGTGCCAGCAGTACTCAGGAGGGTCCTGAAGCTTTCTTT.

The chain employs TRBV19 and TRBJ2-4; 7 bases are a match to TRBD1. J lost 8 bases, V lost 5 bases, and 15 bases had no gene match. Germline V gene data show CDR1 as LNHDA and CDR2 as SQIVND (reference sequence). This CDR3 has 16 amino acids. The CDR3 sequence is CASSSNRGDRAHIQYF. In DNA form, the CDR3 reads TGTGCCAGTAGTTCCAATCGGGGCGACAGGGCCCACATTCAGTACTTC.

The chain carries TRBV27 and TRBJ1-1; no firm D call. The CDR3 spans 16 residues. Germline assignment: CDR1 MNHEY and CDR2 SMNVEV (reference sequence). V was cut by 5 bases and J by 7 bases, with 23 bases left in between. CDR3 protein: CASSRSGIGRPVEAFF. The CDR3 region has the DNA TGTGCCAGCAGTCGATCCGGGATAGGGCGACCGGTTGAAGCTTTCTTT.

This clone was detected a few times. V usage is TRBV19 and J usage is TRBJ2-1, with a weak D call TRBD2 (6 bases). This CDR3 region has 14 residues. V lost 0 bases and J lost 6, with 9 bases in between. CDR1 and CDR2 (germline): LNHDA, SQIVND (reference sequence). The CDR3 DNA is TGTGCCAGTAGTATAGAGGGGGGAGCCAATGAGCAGTTCTTC. This codes for CASSIEGGANEQFF.

The V and J genes are TRBV5-4 and TRBJ1-2; 7 bases fit TRBD1. V gave up 0 bases and J gave up 0 bases; unmatched junction bases: 2. CDR3 size: 15 residues. Germline values: CDR1 SGHNT, CDR2 YYREEE (reference sequence). The CDR3 bases are TGTGCCAGCAGCTTGGGGGACAGCCCTAACTATGGCTACACCTTC. This codes for CASSLGDSPNYGYTF.

V gene TRBV9 combines with J gene TRBJ2-7; TRBD1 matches at 10 bases. Germline CDR1 is SGDLS and CDR2 is YYNGEE. V dropped 3 bases and J dropped 2; count of bases not matched to a gene: 5. This CDR3 is built from 15 residues. The CDR3 loop is CASSAGQGTPYEQYF. CDR3 DNA sequence: TGTGCCAGCAGCGCGGGACAGGGGACACCCTACGAGCAGTACTTC.

This clone was counted once. J is TRBJ2-1 and V is TRBV9, with TRBD2 identical over 11 bases. Germline values: CDR1 SGDLS, CDR2 YYNGEE. There are 17 residues in the CDR3. The V segment lost 3 bases and the J segment 4 bases; nucleotides outside the gene matches: 9. CDR3 nucleotide sequence: TGTGCCAGCAGCGGCGTTAACCGACTAGCGGGATACAATGAGCAGTTCTTC. Its protein is CASSGVNRLAGYNEQFF.

The chain is built from TRBV29-1 and TRBJ1-4; TRBD1 matches 11 bases. This CDR3 contains 12 residues. Germline V gives CDR1 SQVTM, CDR2 ANQGSEA. Losses at the gene ends were 7 bases for V and 7 bases for J; bases not matched to a gene: 2. CDR3 sequence (DNA): TGCAGCGCCGGGACAGGGGGTGAAAAACTGTTTTTT. It codes for CSAGTGGEKLFF.

This clone was detected only once. V is TRBV19 and J is TRBJ1-2, with 9 bases lining up with TRBD1. The length of the CDR3 is 14 residues. Germline CDR1 reads LNHDA; CDR2 reads SQIVND (reference sequence). V was clipped by 7 bases and J by 7 bases; unmatched bases: 10. The CDR3 reads CASIPGTGLSGYTF. CDR3 DNA sequence: TGTGCCAGTATACCCGGGACAGGGTTGAGTGGCTACACCTTC.

The J gene is TRBJ2-2, the V gene TRBV5-4; TRBD2 matches at 11 bases. Germline trimming cut 1 base from V and 7 bases from J; bases unmatched to any gene: 6. The CDR3 has 16 residues. Germline values: CDR1 SGHNT, CDR2 YYREEE (reference sequence). CDR3 nucleotides: TGTGCCAGCAGCTTGACTAGCGGGAGTTTTGGCGGGGAGCTGTTTTTT. It specifies CASSLTSGSFGGELFF.

The genes are TRBV28 and TRBJ2-7; tentatively, D is TRBD1 (5 bases). The CDR3 has 14 amino acids. Germline values: CDR1 MDHEN, CDR2 SYDVKM. Trimming took off 3 bases at V and 2 bases at J, with 11 bases between the two ends. In DNA form, the CDR3 reads TGTGCCAGCAGTTTTCACCAGGGTACCTACGAGCAGTACTTC. Translated, it gives CASSFHQGTYEQYF.

This clone was observed many times. The V and J genes are TRBV27 and TRBJ1-4; tentatively, D is TRBD1 (6 bases). With 8 bases removed from V and 7 bases from J, the gap between germline ends came to 23 bases. This CDR3 is 16 amino acids long. Germline V gives CDR1 MNHEY, CDR2 SMNVEV (reference sequence). In DNA form, the CDR3 reads TGTGCCAGCCGACAGACGGGGGGCTTGGTCGGTGAAAAACTGTTTTTT. Translated: CASRQTGGLVGEKLFF.

The chain carries TRBV4-1 and TRBJ1-5; D is possibly TRBD1 (6 bases). Germline CDR1 reads MGHRA; CDR2 reads YSYEKL. The CDR3 sequence is 17 residues long. V lost 2 bases, J lost 2 bases, and 16 bases lay in between. This CDR3 reads CASSQLEQGAGNQPQHF. The CDR3 region has the DNA TGCGCCAGCAGCCAACTTGAACAGGGAGCGGGCAATCAGCCCCAGCATTTT.

The chain has TRBV14 and TRBJ2-7; 8 bases fit TRBD1. Germline V gene lookup returns CDR1 SGHDN and CDR2 FVKESK. This CDR3 is built from 14 residues. Trimming took 4 bases from V and 5 from J; bases not matched to a gene: 7. The CDR3 reads CASSLRTGRHEQYF. CDR3 DNA: TGTGCCAGCAGCCTTCGGACAGGGAGGCACGAGCAGTACTTC.

The V and J genes are TRBV4-3 and TRBJ1-5; no clear D gene. This CDR3 spans 14 amino acids. Germline V gene lookup returns CDR1 LGHNA and CDR2 YSLEER. Trimming shortened V by 0 bases and J by 0 bases, and 3 bases separated the two germline ends. In DNA form, the CDR3 reads TGCGCCAGCAGCCAAGAGTATAGCAATCAGCCCCAGCATTTT. It codes for CASSQEYSNQPQHF.

The chain is built from TRBV5-6 and TRBJ2-7, with D unresolved. Trimming shortened V by 0 bases and J by 3 bases, and 7 bases separated the two germline ends. The CDR3 length is 13 residues. Germline V gene sequence: CDR1 SGHDT, CDR2 YYEEEE. CDR3 amino acids: CASSLDTYYEQYF. The CDR3 coding sequence is TGTGCCAGCAGCTTGGATACCTACTACGAGCAGTACTTC.

The chain carries TRBV29-1 and TRBJ2-1, with 11 bases matching TRBD2. The CDR3 contains 13 residues. The V segment lost 6 bases and the J segment 4 bases; nucleotides outside the gene matches: 2. Germline V gene lookup returns CDR1 SQVTM and CDR2 ANQGSEA. The chain's CDR3 is CSVGLAVYNEQFF. In nucleotides, the CDR3 is TGCAGCGTGGGACTAGCGGTGTACAATGAGCAGTTCTTC.

This clone was counted a few times. This chain uses TRBV7-6 with TRBJ2-5; TRBD1 is a possible D gene (6 bases). V lost 0 bases to trimming and J lost 2 bases, with 10 bases between them. The CDR3 is made up of 15 amino acids. Per germline, CDR1 SGHVS and CDR2 FNYEAQ. As DNA, the CDR3 is TGTGCCAGCAGCTTAGCGTGGCAGGGGCAAGAGACCCAGTACTTC. This encodes CASSLAWQGQETQYF. The full variable domain, its missing parts supplied by reference TRBV7-6 and TRBJ2-5, is GAGVSQSPRYKVTKRGQDVALRCDPISGHVSLYWYRQALGQGPEFLTYFNYEAQQDKSGLPNDRFSAERPEGSISTLTIQRTEQRDSAMYRCASSLAWQGQETQYFGPGTRLLVL.

The chain employs TRBV9 and TRBJ2-1; the match to TRBD2 covers 8 bases. The CDR3 covers 15 residues. Per germline, CDR1 SGDLS and CDR2 YYNGEE. The ends lost 3 bases at V and 2 bases at J; junction bases unmatched: 4. The CDR3 loop is CASSAHGGAYNEQFF. CDR3 DNA sequence: TGTGCCAGCAGCGCACACGGGGGGGCCTACAATGAGCAGTTCTTC.

V usage is TRBV10-3 and J usage is TRBJ2-2; 7 nucleotides align to TRBD1. The V and J ends lost 2 bases and 10 bases, in that order; junction bases with no gene match: 4. The CDR3 is 13 residues long. Germline V gene data show CDR1 as ENHRY and CDR2 as SYGVKD. The CDR3 region has the DNA TGTGCCATCAGTGAGGGGGGACAGAAGGAGCTGTTTTTT. Amino acid sequence: CAISEGGQKELFF.

This clone has just one count. The chain is built from TRBV7-2 and TRBJ2-7; perhaps TRBD1 as D (6 bases). CDR1 is SGHTA and CDR2 is FQGNSA in the germline V gene. This CDR3 is 17 amino acids long. The germline V and J ends were trimmed by 1 base and 6 bases, with 22 bases remaining between them. The CDR3 DNA follows: TGTGCCAGCAGCTTAGTTAGGGGGAGCCTTTATAGGGGCGAGCAGTACTTC. It is translated as CASSLVRGSLYRGEQYF.

This chain uses TRBV19 with TRBJ1-6; D gene uncertain. Deletions cut 4 bases from V and 7 bases from J, with 11 bases between. Germline loops: CDR1 LNHDA, CDR2 SQIVND (reference sequence). This CDR3 has 14 residues. CDR3 sequence (DNA): TGTGCCAGTAGTACCGGGGTGGGCAATTCACCCCTCCACTTT. Amino acids: CASSTGVGNSPLHF.

The rearrangement joins TRBV15 to TRBJ2-1, with no clear D. The CDR3 runs 14 residues. Germline V lookup: CDR1 LNHNV, CDR2 YYDKDF (reference sequence). V lost 4 bases, J lost 0 bases, and 7 bases lay in between. The CDR3, as DNA: TGTGCCACCAGCACGGCAGGCTCCTACAATGAGCAGTTCTTC. Residues: CATSTAGSYNEQFF.

This chain links TRBV5-1 with TRBJ1-2; D might be TRBD1 (5 bases). This CDR3 is built from 15 residues. Germline-derived CDR1 and CDR2 are SGHRS and YFSETQ. Deletions cut 4 bases from V and 2 bases from J, with 15 bases between. CDR3 sequence reads: CASSPEEGRNYGYTF. The DNA for the CDR3 is TGCGCCAGCAGCCCAGAGGAGGGGCGGAACTATGGCTACACCTTC.

This clone was picked up one time. This CDR3 is CASSADRPPYEQYF. The DNA of the CDR3 is TGTGCCAGCAGTGCCGACAGACCCCCCTACGAGCAGTACTTC. This chain links TRBV2 with TRBJ2-7; maybe TRBD1 (5 bases). The CDR3 runs to 14 residues. Germline assignment: CDR1 SNHLY and CDR2 FYNNEI. Trimming removed 4 bases from V and 2 bases from J, with 12 bases in between. Drawing the rest from reference TRBV2 and TRBJ2-7, the complete variable domain is EPEVTQTPSHQVTQMGQEVILRCVPISNHLYFYWYRQILGQKVEFLVSFYNNEISEKSEIFDDQFSVERPDGSNFTLKIRSTKLEDSAMYFCASSADRPPYEQYFGPGTRLTVT.